This TCR beta chain was found in a study of T cells expressing NK-cell markers. Reprocessing the 5' RACE reads, TCRdb reports a single entry for every CDR3 protein and omits DNA. The listing contains 200,000 to 300,000 distinct CDR3 sequences. The clonotype originates from a woman aged 18 to 75 in good health. Sample: blood T cells: a sorted CD56 or NKG2C T cell subset, CD4+ or CD8+ T cells, or bulk PBMC T cells (not recorded which).

The CDR3 loop reads CASSLAQGSEAFF. The V gene is TRBV7-2, the J gene TRBJ1-1; TCRdb reports TRBD1, a call that lacks DNA to check it against. This CDR3 contains 13 residues. Germline CDR1 SGHTA, CDR2 FQGNSA.